This T cell receptor (beta chain) appears in the sequencing data of a study of siplizumab effects on memory and regulatory T cells. Study-wide findings and caveats: Only a minority of proliferating CD4+ or CD8+ clones had an assignable naive or memory phenotype, with roughly 80-95% lacking one.

The CDR3 runs 18 residues. Germline V lookup: CDR1 SGHTA, CDR2 FQGTGA. Trimming pared 2 bases from V and 1 base from J, leaving 15 bases between. Worth noting for this clone: Its antigen is not known.

This table comes from immunoSEQ multiplex PCR, and its TCRdb copy is limited to in-frame clones, with some not included. The data hold 100,000 or so clones, with roughly 94% observed a single time. The chain carries TRBV7-3 and TRBJ2-6; a possible D gene is TRBD1 (6 bases). This TCR came from a human donor in good health. Sequencing was performed on Tregs sorted from blood. As DNA, the CDR3 is TGTGCCAGCAGCTTAGGACAGTTCGGAACTTCTGGGGCCAACGTCCTGACTTTC. Amino acid sequence: CASSLGQFGTSGANVLTF. Full variable domain (outside the CDR3, taken from reference TRBV7-3 and TRBJ2-6): GAGVSQTPSNKVTEKGKYVELRCDPISGHTALYWYRQSLGQGPEFLIYFQGTGAADDSGLPNDRFFAVRPEGSVSTLKIQRTERGDSAVYLCASSLGQFGTSGANVLTFGAGSRLTVL.